Shown below are 18 T cell receptor beta chains from a single sample sequenced in a study of cytomegalovirus exposure and HLA in healthy donors. TCRdb's table, derived via immunoSEQ multiplex PCR, lists solely in-frame clones and lacks some. The repertoire holds about 340,000 clones, with roughly 88% as singletons. Material for sequencing was PBMCs. The source of these receptors is a young woman in good health and CMV-seronegative.

The chain uses TRBV4-1 and TRBJ2-3, with TRBD2 matching 8 bases. V lost 0 bases and J lost 5; bases outside the gene matches: 10. The CDR3 length is 17 residues. Germline V gives CDR1 MGHRA, CDR2 YSYEKL. This CDR3 reads CASSQDRLAGRRDTQYF. The CDR3 DNA is TGCGCCAGCAGCCAAGATCGGCTAGCGGGTAGGAGAGATACGCAGTATTTT.

V and J are TRBV6-6 and TRBJ2-5; 9 bases are a match to TRBD1. CDR3 size: 13 residues. The V gene's germline CDR1 is MNHNY and CDR2 SVGAGI (reference sequence). Unmatched junction bases numbered 0, after V lost 4 bases and J lost 3 bases. The CDR3 coding sequence is TGTGCCAGCAGTTGGGACAGGGAAGAGACCCAGTACTTC. Translating it yields CASSWDREETQYF.

The chain employs TRBV29-1 and TRBJ2-1; unclear D gene. The ends were cut back, 7 bases at V and 8 bases at J, with 12 bases in the middle. The CDR3 extends over 11 amino acids. Germline V gene lookup returns CDR1 SQVTM and CDR2 ANQGSEA. DNA for the CDR3: TGCAGCGCCAGTCGCTTCGATGAGCAGTTCTTC. Translating it yields CSASRFDEQFF.

The V gene is TRBV5-1, the J gene TRBJ2-7; TRBD2 matches 12 bases. The junction had 13 bases not matched to a gene; V was cut back by 7 bases and J by 2 bases. The CDR3 is 17 amino acids. Looked up from germline, CDR1 is SGHRS and CDR2 is YFSETQ. This CDR3 is CASQRTSGTYQTYEQYF. The DNA for the CDR3 is TGCGCCAGCCAGAGGACTAGCGGGACCTATCAAACCTACGAGCAGTACTTC.

The CDR3 sequence is CASRKDRVGEQFF. The CDR3 DNA reads as TGTGCCAGTAGGAAGGACAGGGTTGGTGAGCAGTTCTTC. The rearrangement joins TRBV19 to TRBJ2-1, with 8 nucleotides matching TRBD1. The CDR3 contains 13 residues. Germline V gene data show CDR1 as LNHDA and CDR2 as SQIVND (reference sequence). J lost 9 bases, V lost 6 bases, and 7 bases had no gene match.

The rearrangement links TRBV10-3 to TRBJ2-3; TRBD1 aligns across 7 bases. Looked up from germline, CDR1 is ENHRY and CDR2 is SYGVKD. V dropped 6 bases and J dropped 0; count of bases not matched to a gene: 6. This CDR3 contains 15 residues. The CDR3 here is CAISVTGSSTDTQYF. In DNA, the CDR3 is TGTGCCATCAGCGTGACAGGGTCTAGCACAGATACGCAGTATTTT.

This clone was detected only a few times. The rearrangement links TRBV4-1 to TRBJ1-5; D not certain. Deletions cut 0 bases from V and 11 bases from J, with 8 bases between. Germline V lookup: CDR1 MGHRA, CDR2 YSYEKL. The CDR3 is 12 residues long. The CDR3 region is CASSQDDRAQHF. CDR3 DNA sequence: TGCGCCAGCAGCCAAGACGATCGGGCCCAGCATTTT.

CDR3 in DNA: TGTGCCAGCAGTCCCTTACTAGCGGGAGGGTCTGAGCAGTACTTC. It encodes CASSPLLAGGSEQYF. The V and J genes are TRBV6-5 and TRBJ2-7, with TRBD2 matching over 13 bases. The length of the CDR3 is 15 residues. With V trimmed by 5 bases and J by 7 bases, 8 bases remained unmatched. CDR1 is MNHEY, CDR2 SVGAGI, per germline.

The chain joins TRBV5-1 to TRBJ2-7; no firm D call. CDR1 and CDR2 (germline): SGHRS, YFSETQ. The V gene lost 7 bases and the J gene lost 0 bases, with 17 bases spanning the gap. The CDR3 sequence is 15 residues long. CDR3 DNA sequence: TGCGCCAGCCACGAGACCTCAGGTAGCTCCTACGAGCAGTACTTC. The encoded protein is CASHETSGSSYEQYF.

Here the CDR3 reads CAISEVQTSSYEQYF. CDR3 nucleotides: TGTGCCATCAGTGAGGTACAGACAAGCTCCTACGAGCAGTACTTC. The V call is TRBV10-3, the J call TRBJ2-7, with D hard to call. V shed 2 bases and J shed 0 bases, with 11 bases lying between them. The CDR3 contains 15 residues. Germline CDR1 and CDR2: ENHRY and SYGVKD.

The chain carries TRBV6-6 and TRBJ1-5; 7 bases agree with TRBD1. The length of the CDR3 is 15 residues. The J segment lost 4 bases and the V segment lost 4 bases, leaving 7 bases of the junction unmatched. Germline V gene lookup returns CDR1 MNHNY and CDR2 SVGAGI (reference sequence). The CDR3 nucleotides are TGTGCCAGCAGTTCTCAGGACAGGCTGAATCAGCCCCAGCATTTT. Amino acids: CASSSQDRLNQPQHF.

The CDR3 bases are TGCGCCAGCAGCTTGGGACCGGGACTAGCGAGCTACGAGCAGTACTTC. It is translated as CASSLGPGLASYEQYF. This chain joins TRBV5-1 and TRBJ2-7, with 10 nucleotides matching TRBD2. V lost 0 bases to trimming and J lost 3 bases; unmatched junction nucleotides: 6. The germline V gene encodes CDR1 SGHRS and CDR2 YFSETQ. The CDR3 extends over 16 amino acids.

The rearrangement links TRBV7-2 to TRBJ2-2; possible D gene TRBD1, 5 bases. V lost 2 bases to trimming and J lost 1 base, with 11 bases between them. Germline lookup yields CDR1 SGHTA and CDR2 FQGNSA. This CDR3 region has 16 residues. The CDR3 DNA follows: TGTGCCAGCAGCTTAAGTGGGGCCCTGAACACCGGGGAGCTGTTTTTT. Translated: CASSLSGALNTGELFF.

This clone was found once. This rearrangement joins TRBV4-3 to TRBJ2-7; a possible D gene is TRBD2 (6 bases). This CDR3 comprises 14 residues. From germline, CDR1 is LGHNA and CDR2 YSLEER. V was cut by 0 bases and J by 2 bases, with 8 bases left in between. The CDR3 sequence is CASSQDPGAYEQYF. CDR3 DNA sequence: TGCGCCAGCAGCCAAGATCCGGGAGCCTACGAGCAGTACTTC.

V gene TRBV6-5 combines with J gene TRBJ2-5; 7 bases match TRBD1. Trimming removed 2 bases from V and 2 bases from J; junction bases left unmatched: 5. The CDR3 is 15 residues long. The germline V gene encodes CDR1 MNHEY and CDR2 SVGAGI. In nucleotides, the CDR3 is TGTGCCAGCAGTTACGGCAGGACAGGACAAGAGACCCAGTACTTC. The encoded protein is CASSYGRTGQETQYF.

The chain uses TRBV7-3 and TRBJ2-7, with 15 bases matching TRBD2. CDR1 is SGHTA and CDR2 is FQGTGA in the germline V gene. Unmatched junction bases numbered 12, after V lost 4 bases and J lost 5 bases. CDR3 length: 18 residues. The CDR3 DNA reads TGTGCCAGCAGCTCGCAAAGGACTAGCGGGAGGGCCGGCCACGAGCAGTACTTC. Translated, it gives CASSSQRTSGRAGHEQYF.

The CDR3 loop reads CASSFGLAGGRSYNEQFF. DNA for the CDR3: TGTGCCAGCAGCTTCGGACTAGCGGGAGGCCGCTCCTACAATGAGCAGTTCTTC. The V call is TRBV5-4, the J call TRBJ2-1, with 14 bases that match TRBD2. V trimming: 2 bases; J trimming: 0 bases; junction bases outside the gene matches: 4. CDR3 length equals 18 residues. CDR1 is SGHNT and CDR2 is YYREEE in the germline V gene (reference sequence).

CDR3 nucleotide sequence: TGTGCCAGCAGTAAACTAGCGGGAGTTGGTAATGAGCAGTTCTTC. Protein: CASSKLAGVGNEQFF. J is TRBJ2-1 and V is TRBV27, with 11 bases fitting TRBD2. Germline V gene data show CDR1 as MNHEY and CDR2 as SMNVEV (reference sequence). The CDR3 totals 15 residues. The V and J ends lost 5 bases and 7 bases, in that order; junction bases with no gene match: 7.